These 11 T cell receptor beta chains originate from one sample sequenced in a study of T cell changes during pregnancy in multiple sclerosis. Generated by immunoSEQ multiplex PCR, the TCRdb table keeps only in-frame clones and is missing some. This table holds roughly 48,000 clones, approximately 95% found once. The sample consisted of CD8+ T cells from peripheral blood mononuclear cells, taken in the first trimester of pregnancy. All receptors derive from a female donor with multiple sclerosis, enrolled in a pregnancy study.

The rearrangement joins TRBV5-4 to TRBJ2-7; 7 bases match TRBD1. In germline, CDR1 is SGHNT, CDR2 YYREEE (reference sequence). V dropped 4 bases and J dropped 3; count of bases not matched to a gene: 7. The CDR3 covers 14 residues. This chain's CDR3 is CASSLGTEFYEQYF. DNA for the CDR3: TGTGCCAGCAGCCTGGGGACAGAGTTCTACGAGCAGTACTTC.

The chain links TRBV9 to TRBJ2-3; 7 nucleotides align to TRBD2. In germline, CDR1 is SGDLS, CDR2 YYNGEE. The CDR3 is 15 residues long. Trimming removed 1 base from V and 1 base from J; junction bases left unmatched: 3. The CDR3 reads CASSVRAGGTDTQYF. The CDR3 region has the DNA TGTGCCAGCAGCGTAAGGGCGGGAGGCACAGATACGCAGTATTTT.

The CDR3, as DNA: TGTGCCAGCAGTGAAGCGGCAGGGCTAGCGGGAGTGGGGTACAATGAGCAGTTCTTC. This translates into CASSEAAGLAGVGYNEQFF. This chain joins TRBV2 and TRBJ2-1; 10 bases are shared with TRBD2. The germline V gene encodes CDR1 SNHLY and CDR2 FYNNEI. Germline trimming cut 0 bases from V and 4 bases from J; bases unmatched to any gene: 12. The CDR3 has 19 amino acids.

This rearrangement joins TRBV5-4 to TRBJ2-7, with 11 bases fitting TRBD1. CDR3 size: 14 residues. Germline V lookup: CDR1 SGHNT, CDR2 YYREEE (reference sequence). V was clipped by 4 bases and J by 3 bases; unmatched bases: 3. The CDR3, as DNA: TGTGCCAGCAGCCCCGGGACAGGGGGCTACGAGCAGTACTTC. This encodes CASSPGTGGYEQYF.

The rearrangement uses TRBV15 and TRBJ2-5; possibly TRBD1 for D (6 bases). V dropped 4 bases and J dropped 4 bases, with 16 bases sitting between them. Germline V CDR1 and CDR2: LNHNV, YYDKDF (reference sequence). There are 15 residues in the CDR3. CDR3 loop: CATSISRGLGETQYF. The CDR3 region has the DNA TGTGCCACCAGCATCAGCAGGGGCCTTGGAGAGACCCAGTACTTC. The variable domain in full, with the rest retrieved from reference TRBV15 and TRBJ2-5, is DAMVIQNPRYQVTQFGKPVTLSCSQTLNHNVMYWYQQKSSQAPKLLFHYYDKDFNNEADTPDNFQSRRPNTSFCFLDIRSPGLGDTAMYLCATSISRGLGETQYFGPGTRLLVL.

The CDR3 DNA reads TGCAGCGTTGTGGAGCTCGGGGCTGGAAACACCATATATTTT. Residues: CSVVELGAGNTIYF. The chain recombines TRBV29-1 with TRBJ1-3; the D is unclear. The V gene lost 4 bases and the J gene lost 2 bases, with 12 bases spanning the gap. The CDR3 is made up of 14 amino acids. Germline-derived CDR1 and CDR2 are SQVTM and ANQGSEA.

The chain uses TRBV28 and TRBJ2-7; the match to TRBD2 covers 10 bases. Germline CDR1 reads MDHEN; CDR2 reads SYDVKM. CDR3 length: 16 amino acids. Trimming at V came to 5 bases and at J to 3 bases, leaving 10 bases not matched to a gene. CDR3 sequence reads: CASSTGTSVHLYEQYF. The CDR3 nucleotides are TGTGCCAGCAGTACCGGGACTAGCGTCCACCTCTACGAGCAGTACTTC.

This clone was picked up one time. J is TRBJ2-2 and V is TRBV7-9, with 9 bases fitting TRBD2. V trimming: 7 bases; J trimming: 6 bases; junction bases outside the gene matches: 12. Germline V lookup: CDR1 SEHNR, CDR2 FQNEAQ (reference sequence). This CDR3 comprises 16 residues. The CDR3 DNA sequence: TGTGCCAGCATCCTGCCGGGGGCGGGAGGGGCCGGGGAGCTGTTTTTT. Amino acid sequence: CASILPGAGGAGELFF. Full variable domain (remainder filled in from reference TRBV7-9 and TRBJ2-2): DTGVSQNPRHKITKRGQNVTFRCDPISEHNRLYWYRQTLGQGPEFLTYFQNEAQLEKSRLLSDRFSAERPKGSFSTLEIQRTEQGDSAMYLCASILPGAGGAGELFFGEGSRLTVL.

The chain employs TRBV13 and TRBJ2-3, with 10 bases aligning to TRBD2. The length of the CDR3 is 17 residues. V lost 0 bases to trimming and J lost 4 bases; unmatched junction nucleotides: 7. Germline assignment: CDR1 PRHDT and CDR2 FYEKMQ (reference sequence). CDR3 DNA sequence: TGTGCCAGCAGCTTAGGCGCTAGCGGGAGATGGGCAGATACGCAGTATTTT. Translating it yields CASSLGASGRWADTQYF.

The rearrangement links TRBV19 to TRBJ1-4, with 10 bases fitting TRBD1. Trimming at V came to 7 bases and at J to 5 bases, leaving 10 bases not matched to a gene. Germline V lookup: CDR1 LNHDA, CDR2 SQIVND (reference sequence). The CDR3 extends over 16 amino acids. CDR3 sequence (DNA): TGTGCCAGTACTCCCGGACAGGGGGTGATAAATGAAAAACTGTTTTTT. Protein product: CASTPGQGVINEKLFF.

The V call is TRBV19, the J call TRBJ2-7; 10 bases agree with TRBD1. Germline trimming cut 5 bases from V and 2 bases from J; bases unmatched to any gene: 3. The CDR3 runs 14 residues. Germline values: CDR1 LNHDA, CDR2 SQIVND (reference sequence). CDR3 in amino acids: CASSVGQGAYEQYF. Here the CDR3 DNA reads TGTGCCAGTAGTGTCGGACAGGGGGCCTACGAGCAGTACTTC.